The text below deals with one T cell receptor (beta chain). PCR used 60 Vbeta primers and 13 Jbeta primers. Here immunoSEQ multiplex PCR was the method, and the copy in TCRdb shows in-frame clones only, minus some. This repertoire shows about 150,000 clones, just under 65% found once; its top ten account for under 7.5%. Trimming took 6 bases from V and 9 from J, leaving 27 bases between them. Germline CDR1 and CDR2: SQVTM and ANQGSEA. CDR3 length: 15 residues. The sample belongs to a study of cytomegalovirus exposure and HLA in healthy donors. Sequenced sample: PBMCs. This chain uses TRBV29-1 with TRBJ2-7; a possible D gene is TRBD1 (8 bases). This receptor was identified in a woman aged 55-70 years in good health and CMV-seropositive. CDR3 residues: CSVNPGTGGPGGQYF. The CDR3 nucleotides are TGCAGCGTCAACCCCGGGACAGGTGGTCCGGGAGGGCAGTACTTC.